This TCR beta chain is from a study of blood T cell repertoires in COVID-19. For the study at large: Sites across the United States, Italy and Spain contributed samples from acute and convalescent COVID-19. From T cells, B-cell-depleted T cells, or PBMCs came the material, which was cDNA or gDNA.

V was clipped by 5 bases and J by 8 bases; unmatched bases: 10. This CDR3 spans 15 amino acids. The germline V gene encodes CDR1 MNHNS and CDR2 SASEGT. In the source study's methods: Nucleated cell counts were estimated from reference gene primer amplification. Sequencing used immunoSEQ multiplex PCR; TCRdb keeps in-frame clones, though not all of them. From that table come the V and J calls and clone size; the DNA was used to work out D and trimming. The table includes more than 200,000 clones, 80% to 90% detected once. Sequenced material: peripheral blood. The V gene is TRBV6-1, the J gene TRBJ1-4; TRBD1 matches 8 bases. The sequence derives from a woman aged 50 to 65 with acute or convalescent COVID-19. CDR3 bases: TGTGCCAGCAGTTCCCGGGGGACAGGCGAGGAAAAACTGTTTTTT. Translating it yields CASSSRGTGEEKLFF.